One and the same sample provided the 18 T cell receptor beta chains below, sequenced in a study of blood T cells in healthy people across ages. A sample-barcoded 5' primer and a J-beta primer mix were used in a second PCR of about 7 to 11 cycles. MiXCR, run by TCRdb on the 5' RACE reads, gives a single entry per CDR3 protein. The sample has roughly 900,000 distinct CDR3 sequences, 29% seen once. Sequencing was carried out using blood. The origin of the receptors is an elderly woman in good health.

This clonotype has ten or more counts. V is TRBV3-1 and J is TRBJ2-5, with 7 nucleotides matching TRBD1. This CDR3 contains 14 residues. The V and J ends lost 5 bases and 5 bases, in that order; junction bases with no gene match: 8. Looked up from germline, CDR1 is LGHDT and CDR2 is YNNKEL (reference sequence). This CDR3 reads CASSLTGYGETQYF. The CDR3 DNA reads TGTGCCAGCAGCTTGACAGGGTATGGGGAGACCCAGTACTTC.

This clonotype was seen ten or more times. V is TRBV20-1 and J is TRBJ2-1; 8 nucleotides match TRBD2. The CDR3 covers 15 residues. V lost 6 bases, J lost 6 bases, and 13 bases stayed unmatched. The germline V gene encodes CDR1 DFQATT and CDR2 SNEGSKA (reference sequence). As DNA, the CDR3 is TGCAGTGCCGAACTCGGGGGGGGAAGGGGCAATGAGCAGTTCTTC. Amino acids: CSAELGGGRGNEQFF.

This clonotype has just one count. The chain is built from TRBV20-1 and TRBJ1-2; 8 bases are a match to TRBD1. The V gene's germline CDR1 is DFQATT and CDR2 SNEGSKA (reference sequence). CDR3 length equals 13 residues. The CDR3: CTDRDRTTYGYTF. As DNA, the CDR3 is TGCACCGACCGGGACAGGACCACCTATGGCTACACCTTC.

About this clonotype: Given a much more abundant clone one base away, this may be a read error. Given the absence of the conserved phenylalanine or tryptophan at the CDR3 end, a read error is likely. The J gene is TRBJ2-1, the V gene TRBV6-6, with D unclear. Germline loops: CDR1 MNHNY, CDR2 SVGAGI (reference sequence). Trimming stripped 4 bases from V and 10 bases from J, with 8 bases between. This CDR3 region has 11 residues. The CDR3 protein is CASSFRQEQFV. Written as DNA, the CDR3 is TGTGCCAGCAGTTTTCGGCAGGAGCAGTTCGTC.

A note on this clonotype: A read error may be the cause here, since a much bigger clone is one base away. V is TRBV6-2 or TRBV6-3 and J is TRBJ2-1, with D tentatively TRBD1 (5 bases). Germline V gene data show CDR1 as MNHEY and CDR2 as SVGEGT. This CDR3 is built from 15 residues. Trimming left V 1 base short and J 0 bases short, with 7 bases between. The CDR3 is CASSYWTSSYNEQFF. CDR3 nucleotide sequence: TGTGCCAGCAGTTACTGGACAAGCTCCTACAATGAGCAGTTCTTC.

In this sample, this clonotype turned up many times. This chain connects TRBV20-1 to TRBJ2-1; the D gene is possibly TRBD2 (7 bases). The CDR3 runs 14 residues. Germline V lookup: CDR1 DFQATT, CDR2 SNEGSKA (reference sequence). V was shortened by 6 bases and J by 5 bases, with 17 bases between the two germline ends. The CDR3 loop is CSARHGGLNNEQFF. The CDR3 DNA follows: TGCAGTGCCCGCCACGGGGGGCTCAACAATGAGCAGTTCTTC.

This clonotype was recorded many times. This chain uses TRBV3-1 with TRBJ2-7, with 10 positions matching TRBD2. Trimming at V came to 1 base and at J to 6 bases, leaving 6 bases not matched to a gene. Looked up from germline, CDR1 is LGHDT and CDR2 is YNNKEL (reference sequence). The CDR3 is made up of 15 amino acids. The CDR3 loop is CASSQGSAGGLEQYF. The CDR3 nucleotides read TGTGCCAGCAGCCAAGGTTCAGCGGGGGGGCTCGAGCAGTACTTC.

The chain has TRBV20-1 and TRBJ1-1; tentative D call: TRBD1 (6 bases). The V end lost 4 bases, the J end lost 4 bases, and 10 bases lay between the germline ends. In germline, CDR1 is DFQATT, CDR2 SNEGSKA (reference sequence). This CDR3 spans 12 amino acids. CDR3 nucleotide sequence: TGCAGTGCTATGGACAGCGGCACTGAAGCTTTCTTT. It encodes CSAMDSGTEAFF.

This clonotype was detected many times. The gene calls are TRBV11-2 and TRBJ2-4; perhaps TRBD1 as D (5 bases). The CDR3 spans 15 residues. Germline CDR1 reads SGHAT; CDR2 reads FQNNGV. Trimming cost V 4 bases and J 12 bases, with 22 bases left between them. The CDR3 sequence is CASSSTGKTGMSQYF. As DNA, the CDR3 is TGTGCCAGCAGCTCCACCGGCAAAACAGGAATGTCTCAGTACTTC.

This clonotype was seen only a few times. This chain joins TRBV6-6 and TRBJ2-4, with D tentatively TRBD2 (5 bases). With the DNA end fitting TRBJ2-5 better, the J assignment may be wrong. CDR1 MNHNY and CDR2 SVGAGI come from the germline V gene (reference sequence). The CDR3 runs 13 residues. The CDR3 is CASSTIRGETQYF. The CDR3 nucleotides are TGTGCCAGCAGTACTATCCGGGGAGAGACCCAGTACTTC.

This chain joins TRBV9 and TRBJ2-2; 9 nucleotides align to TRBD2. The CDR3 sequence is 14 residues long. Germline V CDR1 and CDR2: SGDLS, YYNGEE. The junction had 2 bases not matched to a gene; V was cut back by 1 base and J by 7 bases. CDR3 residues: CASSVLAGRGELFF. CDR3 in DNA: TGTGCCAGCAGCGTACTAGCGGGGCGCGGGGAGCTGTTTTTT.

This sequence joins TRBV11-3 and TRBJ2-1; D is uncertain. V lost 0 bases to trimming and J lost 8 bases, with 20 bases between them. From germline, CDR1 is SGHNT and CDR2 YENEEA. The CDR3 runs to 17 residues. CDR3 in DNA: TGTGCCAGCAGCTTAGATCGGACCCAGTCAGTAGTCGATGAGCAGTTCTTC. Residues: CASSLDRTQSVVDEQFF. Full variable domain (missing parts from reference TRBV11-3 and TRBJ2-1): EAGVVQSPRYKIIEKKQPVAFWCNPISGHNTLYWYLQNLGQGPELLIRYENEEAVDDSQLPKDRFSAERLKGVDSTLKIQPAELGDSAVYLCASSLDRTQSVVDEQFFGPGTRLTVL.

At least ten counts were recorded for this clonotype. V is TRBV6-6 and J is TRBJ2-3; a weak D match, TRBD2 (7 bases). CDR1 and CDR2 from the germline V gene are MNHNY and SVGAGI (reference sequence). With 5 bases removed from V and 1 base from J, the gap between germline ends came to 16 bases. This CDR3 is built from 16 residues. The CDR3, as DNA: TGTGCCAGCAGTCGTGGCGGGGGCCTTCGCACAGATACGCAGTATTTT. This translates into CASSRGGGLRTDTQYF.

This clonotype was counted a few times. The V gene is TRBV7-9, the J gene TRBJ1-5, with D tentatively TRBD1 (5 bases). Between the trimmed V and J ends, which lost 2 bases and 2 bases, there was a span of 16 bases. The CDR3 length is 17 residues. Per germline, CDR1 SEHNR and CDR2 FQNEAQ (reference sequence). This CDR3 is CASSLFGEEGGNQPQHF. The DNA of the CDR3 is TGTGCCAGCAGCTTATTTGGAGAGGAAGGGGGCAATCAGCCCCAGCATTTT. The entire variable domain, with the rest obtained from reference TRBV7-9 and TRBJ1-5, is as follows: DTGVSQNPRHKITKRGQNVTFRCDPISEHNRLYWYRQTLGQGPEFLTYFQNEAQLEKSRLLSDRFSAERPKGSFSTLEIQRTEQGDSAMYLCASSLFGEEGGNQPQHFGDGTRLSIL.

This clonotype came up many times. CDR3 nucleotides: TGCGCCAGCAGCCAAGAGTTTCGCAGGGGGCGGTACATTCAGTACTTC. As protein: CASSQEFRRGRYIQYF. The chain has TRBV4-3 and TRBJ2-4; TRBD1 matches at 8 bases. The V gene's germline CDR1 is LGHNA and CDR2 YSLEER. With 0 bases clipped from V and 8 bases from J, the junction kept 9 bases outside the gene matches. The CDR3 extends over 16 amino acids.

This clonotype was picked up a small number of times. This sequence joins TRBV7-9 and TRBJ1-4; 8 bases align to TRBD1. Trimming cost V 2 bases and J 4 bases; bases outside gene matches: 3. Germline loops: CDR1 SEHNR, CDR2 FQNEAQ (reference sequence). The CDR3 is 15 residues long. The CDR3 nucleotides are TGTGCCAGCAGCTTAACGACAGGGGATAATGAAAAACTGTTTTTT. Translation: CASSLTTGDNEKLFF.

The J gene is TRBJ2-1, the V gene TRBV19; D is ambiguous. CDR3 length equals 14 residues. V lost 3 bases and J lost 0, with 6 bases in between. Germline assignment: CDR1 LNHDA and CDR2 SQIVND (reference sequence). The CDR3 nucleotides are TGTGCCAGTAGTATTAACCCCTCCTACAATGAGCAGTTCTTC. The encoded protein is CASSINPSYNEQFF.

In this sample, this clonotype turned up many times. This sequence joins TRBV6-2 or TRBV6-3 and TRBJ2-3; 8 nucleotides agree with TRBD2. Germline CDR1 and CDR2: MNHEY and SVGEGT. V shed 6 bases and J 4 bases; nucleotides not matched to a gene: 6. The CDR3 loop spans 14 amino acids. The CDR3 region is CASRMAGGADTQYF. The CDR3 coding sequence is TGTGCCAGCAGAATGGCCGGGGGGGCAGATACGCAGTATTTT.